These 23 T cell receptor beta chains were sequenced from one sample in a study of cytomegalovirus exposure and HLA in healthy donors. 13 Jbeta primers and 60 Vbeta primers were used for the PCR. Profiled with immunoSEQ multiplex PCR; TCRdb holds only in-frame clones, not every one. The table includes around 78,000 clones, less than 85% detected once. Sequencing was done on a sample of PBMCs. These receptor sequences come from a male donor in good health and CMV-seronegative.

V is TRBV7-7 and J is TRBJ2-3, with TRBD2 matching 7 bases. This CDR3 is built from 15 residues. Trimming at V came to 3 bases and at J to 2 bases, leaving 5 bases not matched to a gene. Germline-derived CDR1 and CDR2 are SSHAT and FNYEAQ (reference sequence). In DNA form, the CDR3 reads TGTGCCAGCAGCTTCGGGCGGGGGAACACAGATACGCAGTATTTT. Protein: CASSFGRGNTDTQYF.

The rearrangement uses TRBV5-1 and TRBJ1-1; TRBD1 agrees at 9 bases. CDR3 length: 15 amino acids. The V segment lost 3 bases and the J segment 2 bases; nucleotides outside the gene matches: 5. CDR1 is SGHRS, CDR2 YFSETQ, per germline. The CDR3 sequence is CASSWGQGKNTEAFF. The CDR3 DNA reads TGCGCCAGCAGCTGGGGACAGGGTAAAAACACTGAAGCTTTCTTT.

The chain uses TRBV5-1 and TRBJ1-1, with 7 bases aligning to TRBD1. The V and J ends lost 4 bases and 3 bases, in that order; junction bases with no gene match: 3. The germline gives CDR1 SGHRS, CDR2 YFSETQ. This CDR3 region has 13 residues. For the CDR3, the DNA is TGCGCCAGCAGCGGAGGGACAGACACTGAAGCTTTCTTT. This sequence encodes CASSGGTDTEAFF.

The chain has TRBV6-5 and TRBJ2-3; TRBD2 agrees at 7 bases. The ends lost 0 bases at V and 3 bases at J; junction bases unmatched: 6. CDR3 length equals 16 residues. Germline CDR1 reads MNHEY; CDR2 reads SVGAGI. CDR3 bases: TGTGCCAGCAGTTACTCGATGGCGGGGGTAACAGATACGCAGTATTTT. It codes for CASSYSMAGVTDTQYF.

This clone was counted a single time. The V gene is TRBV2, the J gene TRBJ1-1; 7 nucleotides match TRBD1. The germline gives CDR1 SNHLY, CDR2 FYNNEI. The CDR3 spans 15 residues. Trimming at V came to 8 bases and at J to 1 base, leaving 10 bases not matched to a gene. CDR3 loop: CASRRGRGSNTEAFF. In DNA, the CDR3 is TGTGCCAGCCGTAGGGGGCGCGGGTCGAACACTGAAGCTTTCTTT.

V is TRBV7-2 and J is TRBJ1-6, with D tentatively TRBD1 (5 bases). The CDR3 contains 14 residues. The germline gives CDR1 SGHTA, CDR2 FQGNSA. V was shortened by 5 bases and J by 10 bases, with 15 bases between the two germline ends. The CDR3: CASSQLPEGSPLHF. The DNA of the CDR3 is TGTGCCAGCAGCCAGTTACCGGAGGGGTCACCCCTCCACTTT.

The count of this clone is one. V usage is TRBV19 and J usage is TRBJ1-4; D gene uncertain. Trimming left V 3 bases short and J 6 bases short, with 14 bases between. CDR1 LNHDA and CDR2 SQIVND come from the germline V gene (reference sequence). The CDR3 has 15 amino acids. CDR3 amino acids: CASSMLGSGDEKLFF. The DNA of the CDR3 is TGTGCCAGTAGTATGCTGGGGTCCGGGGATGAAAAACTGTTTTTT.

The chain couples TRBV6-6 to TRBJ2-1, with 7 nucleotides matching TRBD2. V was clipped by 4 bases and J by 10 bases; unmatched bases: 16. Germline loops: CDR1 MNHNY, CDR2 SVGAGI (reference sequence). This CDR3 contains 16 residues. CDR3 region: CASSWGGKGGRVEQFF. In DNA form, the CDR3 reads TGTGCCAGCAGTTGGGGGGGTAAGGGCGGGCGAGTCGAGCAGTTCTTC.

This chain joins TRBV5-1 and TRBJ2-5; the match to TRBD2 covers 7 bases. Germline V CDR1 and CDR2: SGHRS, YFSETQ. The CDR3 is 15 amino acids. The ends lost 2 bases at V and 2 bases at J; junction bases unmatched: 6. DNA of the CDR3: TGCGCCAGCAGCTTTCTTGCGGGAGTTCAAGAGACCCAGTACTTC. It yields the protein CASSFLAGVQETQYF.

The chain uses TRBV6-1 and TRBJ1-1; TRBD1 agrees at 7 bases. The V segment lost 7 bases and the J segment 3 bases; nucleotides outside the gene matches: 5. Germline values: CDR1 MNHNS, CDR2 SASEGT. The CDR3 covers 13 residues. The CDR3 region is CASNRQGHTEAFF. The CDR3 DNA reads TGTGCCAGCAATCGACAGGGACACACTGAAGCTTTCTTT.

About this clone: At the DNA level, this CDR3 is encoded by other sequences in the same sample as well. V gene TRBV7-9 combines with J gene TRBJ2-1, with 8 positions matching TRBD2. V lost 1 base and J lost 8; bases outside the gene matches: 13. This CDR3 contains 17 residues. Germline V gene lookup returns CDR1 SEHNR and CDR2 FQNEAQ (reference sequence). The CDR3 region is CASSLGLRPGAGDEQFF. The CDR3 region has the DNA TGTGCCAGCAGCTTAGGCCTCCGACCGGGAGCGGGGGATGAGCAGTTCTTC.

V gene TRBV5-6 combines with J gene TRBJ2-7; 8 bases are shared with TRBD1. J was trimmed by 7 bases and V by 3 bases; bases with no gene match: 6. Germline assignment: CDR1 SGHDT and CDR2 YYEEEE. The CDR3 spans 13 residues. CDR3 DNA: TGTGCCAGCAGCTACGGACAGGGTTGGGAGCAGTACTTC. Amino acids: CASSYGQGWEQYF. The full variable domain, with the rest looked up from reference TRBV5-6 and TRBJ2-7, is DAGVTQSPTHLIKTRGQQVTLRCSPKSGHDTVSWYQQALGQGPQFIFQYYEEEERQRGNFPDRFSGHQFPNYSSELNVNALLLGDSALYLCASSYGQGWEQYFGPGTRLTVT.

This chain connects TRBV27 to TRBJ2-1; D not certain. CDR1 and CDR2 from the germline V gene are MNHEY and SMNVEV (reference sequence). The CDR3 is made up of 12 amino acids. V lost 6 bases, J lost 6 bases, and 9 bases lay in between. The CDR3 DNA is TGTGCCAGCAGCAACATTGGCAATGAGCAGTTCTTC. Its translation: CASSNIGNEQFF.

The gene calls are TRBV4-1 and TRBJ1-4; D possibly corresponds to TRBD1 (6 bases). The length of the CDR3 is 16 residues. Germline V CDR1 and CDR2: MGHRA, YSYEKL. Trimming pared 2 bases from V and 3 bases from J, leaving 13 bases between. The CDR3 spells CASSQNTGPSNEKLFF. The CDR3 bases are TGCGCCAGCAGCCAAAACACAGGGCCTTCTAATGAAAAACTGTTTTTT.

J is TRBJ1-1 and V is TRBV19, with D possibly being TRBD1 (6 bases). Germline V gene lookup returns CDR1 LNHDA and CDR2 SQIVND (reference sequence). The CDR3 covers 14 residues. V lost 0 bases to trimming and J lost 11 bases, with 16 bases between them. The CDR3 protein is CASSIDTGFIGAFF. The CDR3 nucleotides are TGTGCCAGTAGTATAGACACAGGGTTCATTGGCGCTTTCTTT. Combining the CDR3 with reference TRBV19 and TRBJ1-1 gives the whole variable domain DGGITQSPKYLFRKEGQNVTLSCEQNLNHDAMYWYRQDPGQGLRLIYYSQIVNDFQKGDIAEGYSVSREKKESFPLTVTSAQKNPTAFYLCASSIDTGFIGAFFGQGTRLTVV.

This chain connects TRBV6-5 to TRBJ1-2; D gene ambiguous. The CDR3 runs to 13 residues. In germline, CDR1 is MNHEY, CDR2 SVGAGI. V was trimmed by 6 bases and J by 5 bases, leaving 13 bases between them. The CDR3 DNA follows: TGTGCCAGCAGGCTTGGTGGAGGGTATGGCTACACCTTC. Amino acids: CASRLGGGYGYTF.

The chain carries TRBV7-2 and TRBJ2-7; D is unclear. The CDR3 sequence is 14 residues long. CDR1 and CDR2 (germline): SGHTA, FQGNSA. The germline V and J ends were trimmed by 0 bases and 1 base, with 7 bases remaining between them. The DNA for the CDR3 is TGTGCCAGCAGCTTAGCAGTCAGTTCCTACGAGCAGTACTTC. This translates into CASSLAVSSYEQYF.

The CDR3 is CASSSPGQYNEQFF. CDR3 bases: TGTGCCAGCAGTTCACCGGGTCAGTACAATGAGCAGTTCTTC. This chain joins TRBV6-6 and TRBJ2-1; D gene ambiguous. The CDR3 covers 14 residues. From germline, CDR1 is MNHNY and CDR2 SVGAGI (reference sequence). V lost 4 bases to trimming and J lost 4 bases, with 11 bases between them.

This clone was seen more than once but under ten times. The CDR3 region has the DNA TGTGCCAGCACCTACCCCTCCCTCAGCGGGACCTACAATGAGCAGTTCTTC. Protein product: CASTYPSLSGTYNEQFF. V is TRBV28 and J is TRBJ2-1, with 7 nucleotides matching TRBD2. V dropped 7 bases and J dropped 2; count of bases not matched to a gene: 14. The germline V gene encodes CDR1 MDHEN and CDR2 SYDVKM. The CDR3 runs to 17 residues. The entire variable domain, with the rest obtained from reference TRBV28 and TRBJ2-1, is as follows: DVKVTQSSRYLVKRTGEKVFLECVQDMDHENMFWYRQDPGLGLRLIYFSYDVKMKEKGDIPEGYSVSREKKERFSLILESASTNQTSMYLCASTYPSLSGTYNEQFFGPGTRLTVL.

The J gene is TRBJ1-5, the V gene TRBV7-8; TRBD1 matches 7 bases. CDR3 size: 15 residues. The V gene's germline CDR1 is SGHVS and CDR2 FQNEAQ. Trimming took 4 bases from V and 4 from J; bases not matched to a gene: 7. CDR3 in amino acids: CASSWNRGLNQPQHF. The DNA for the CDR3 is TGTGCCAGCAGCTGGAACAGGGGTCTGAATCAGCCCCAGCATTTT.

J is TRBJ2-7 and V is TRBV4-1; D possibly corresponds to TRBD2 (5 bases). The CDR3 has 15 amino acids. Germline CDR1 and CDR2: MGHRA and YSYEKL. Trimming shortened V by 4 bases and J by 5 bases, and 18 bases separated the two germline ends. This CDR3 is CASSPLPDFLNEQYF. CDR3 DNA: TGCGCCAGCAGCCCCCTCCCGGACTTTCTAAACGAGCAGTACTTC.

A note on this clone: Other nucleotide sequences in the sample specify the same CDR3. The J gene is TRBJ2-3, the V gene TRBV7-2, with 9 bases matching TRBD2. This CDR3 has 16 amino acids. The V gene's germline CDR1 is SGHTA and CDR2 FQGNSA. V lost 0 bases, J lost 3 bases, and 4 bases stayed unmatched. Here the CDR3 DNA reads TGTGCCAGCAGCTTAGCCAGCGGGGGGACAACAGATACGCAGTATTTT. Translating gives CASSLASGGTTDTQYF.

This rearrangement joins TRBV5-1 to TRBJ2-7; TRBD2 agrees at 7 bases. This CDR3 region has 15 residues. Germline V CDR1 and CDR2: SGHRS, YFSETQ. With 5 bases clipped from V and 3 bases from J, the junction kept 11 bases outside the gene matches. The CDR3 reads CASRGEGQVYYEQYF. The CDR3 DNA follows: TGCGCCAGCAGGGGGGAGGGTCAGGTCTACTACGAGCAGTACTTC.